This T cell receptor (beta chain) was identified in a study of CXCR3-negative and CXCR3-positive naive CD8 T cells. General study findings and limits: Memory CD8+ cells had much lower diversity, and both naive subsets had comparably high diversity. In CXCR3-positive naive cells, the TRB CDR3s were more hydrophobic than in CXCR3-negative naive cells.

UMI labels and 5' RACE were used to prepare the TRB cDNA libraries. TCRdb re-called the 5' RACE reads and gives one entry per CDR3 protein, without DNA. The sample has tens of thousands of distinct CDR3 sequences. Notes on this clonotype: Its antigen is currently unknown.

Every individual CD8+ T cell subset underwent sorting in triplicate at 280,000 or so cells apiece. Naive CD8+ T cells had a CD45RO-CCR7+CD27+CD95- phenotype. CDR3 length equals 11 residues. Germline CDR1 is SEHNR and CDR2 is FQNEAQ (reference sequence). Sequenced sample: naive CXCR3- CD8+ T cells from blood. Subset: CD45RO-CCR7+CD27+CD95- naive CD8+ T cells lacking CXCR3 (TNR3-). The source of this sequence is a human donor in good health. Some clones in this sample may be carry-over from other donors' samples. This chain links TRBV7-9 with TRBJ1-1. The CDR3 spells CASNSGSSAFF. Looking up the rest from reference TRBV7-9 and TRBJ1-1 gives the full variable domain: DTGVSQNPRHKITKRGQNVTFRCDPISEHNRLYWYRQTLGQGPEFLTYFQNEAQLEKSRLLSDRFSAERPKGSFSTLEIQRTEQGDSAMYLCASNSGSSAFFGQGTRLTVV.